Reported below is one TCR beta chain. It lacks a known antigen. No base qualities exist here, and no much larger clone lies one base off it. The sample comes from a study of technical replicates of blood from a handful of donors (dated by TCRdb to about 2017). There are 14 amino acids in the CDR3, from cysteine to phenylalanine inclusive. The entry retains the CDR3 DNA only, 42 bases that are in frame from base 1. The V end gives up 5 bases and the J end 6 bases, leaving 6 bases in the junction not matched to a gene. CDR1 and CDR2 are drawn from the germline V gene (reference sequence): LNHDA, SQIVND. Libraries were built with the immunoSEQ multiplex PCR assay. Sourced from immuneACCESS, this table was stored by TCRdb with only in-frame sequences that have V and J called. A share of the clones is absent; for the studies checked, an unresolved V gene accounts for under half, and the remainder has no known explanation. For this sample the table gives about 61,000 clones, of which around 97% were detected only once. The ten largest clones add up to approximately 0.21% of the sample.

Recombination linked TRBV19 to TRBJ1-5, with 8 bases matching TRBD1. Sequences were obtained from T cells isolated from PBMCs. The clonotype comes from a human donor in good health. The DNA reads as follows: TGTGCCAGTAGTGACAGGGGCGCAGGTCAGCCCCAGCATTTT. Its amino acids are CASSDRGAGQPQHF.